What follows describes a single T cell receptor (beta chain). Its antigen is undetermined. The data were produced by immunoSEQ multiplex PCR, yet TCRdb's version contains in-frame clones alone and is incomplete. The sample carries tens of thousands of clones, approximately 70% recorded once. Peptide-pool stimulation followed by sequencing identified expanded antigen-specific CD4+ clonotypes in the ViraFEST assay. The culture ran for 10 to 11 days, and then CD4+ T cells were isolated. Nucleocapsid antibodies were negative in the vaccine recipients, who had never had SARS-CoV-2 infection. Half of the medium was exchanged for IL-2 medium on both days 3 and 7. The data stem from a study of vaccination effects on CD4 cells after COVID-19. Study overall: Participants received two doses of either the BNT162b2 or mRNA-1273 vaccine. Findings and caveats of the study: Late post-vaccination, clones induced by infection and those induced by vaccine underwent marked clonal contraction.

The material sequenced was CD4+ T cells from PBMCs cultured with HCoV-NL63 spike peptides, taken before COVID-19 vaccination. This clonotype was sampled from a human donor who received a COVID-19 vaccine.

CDR3 sequence reads: CASSFRDRNEKLFF. The CDR3, as DNA: TGTGCCAGCAGCTTCCGGGACAGAAATGAAAAACTGTTTTTT. The chain combines TRBV5-6 with TRBJ1-4, with 7 bases fitting TRBD1. Germline CDR1 SGHDT, CDR2 YYEEEE. V shed 2 bases, J shed 5 bases, and the junction held 3 bases outside the gene matches. The CDR3 length is 14 residues.